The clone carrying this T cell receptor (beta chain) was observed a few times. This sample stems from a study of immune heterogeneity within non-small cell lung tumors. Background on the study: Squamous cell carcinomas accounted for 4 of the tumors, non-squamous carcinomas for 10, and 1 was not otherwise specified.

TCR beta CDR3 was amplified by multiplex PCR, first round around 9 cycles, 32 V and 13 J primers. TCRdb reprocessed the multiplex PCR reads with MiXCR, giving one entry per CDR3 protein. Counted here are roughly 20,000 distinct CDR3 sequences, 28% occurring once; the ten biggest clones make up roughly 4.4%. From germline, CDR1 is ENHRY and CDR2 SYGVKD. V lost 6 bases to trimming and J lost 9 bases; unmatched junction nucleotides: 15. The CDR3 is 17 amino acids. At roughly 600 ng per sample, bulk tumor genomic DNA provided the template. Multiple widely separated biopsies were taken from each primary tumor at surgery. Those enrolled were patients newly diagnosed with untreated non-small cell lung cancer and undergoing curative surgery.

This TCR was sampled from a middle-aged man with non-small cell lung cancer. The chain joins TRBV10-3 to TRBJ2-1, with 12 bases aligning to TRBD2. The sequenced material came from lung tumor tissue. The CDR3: CAIRLGTSGSPVPEQFF. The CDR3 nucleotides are TGTGCCATCAGGTTAGGGACTAGCGGGTCCCCGGTTCCTGAGCAGTTCTTC.